The present entry profiles one T cell receptor (beta chain) with its context. These data originate in a study of shared T cell receptors in the human thymus. TCRdb keeps only in-frame clones here, not all; method: immunoSEQ multiplex PCR. The repertoire holds about 730,000 clones, 70% to 90% seen once, with 0.008% to 0.011% in the top ten. From germline, CDR1 is SGHVS and CDR2 FNYEAQ. With 1 base clipped from V and 4 bases from J, the junction kept 8 bases outside the gene matches. The CDR3 totals 18 residues. The same specimen was also included in a second study, on human thymus T cells. That study reports: During corrective heart surgery, resections were taken, and the thymus tissue came from them.

The sequence came from a girl younger than two with a congenital heart defect. This chain links TRBV7-6 with TRBJ2-3, with 13 bases matching TRBD2. The sample was thymocytes. CDR3 nucleotide sequence: TGTGCCAGCAGCTTAGGACTAGCGGGGGGCCACCTCCCAGATACGCAGTATTTT. Residues: CASSLGLAGGHLPDTQYF.